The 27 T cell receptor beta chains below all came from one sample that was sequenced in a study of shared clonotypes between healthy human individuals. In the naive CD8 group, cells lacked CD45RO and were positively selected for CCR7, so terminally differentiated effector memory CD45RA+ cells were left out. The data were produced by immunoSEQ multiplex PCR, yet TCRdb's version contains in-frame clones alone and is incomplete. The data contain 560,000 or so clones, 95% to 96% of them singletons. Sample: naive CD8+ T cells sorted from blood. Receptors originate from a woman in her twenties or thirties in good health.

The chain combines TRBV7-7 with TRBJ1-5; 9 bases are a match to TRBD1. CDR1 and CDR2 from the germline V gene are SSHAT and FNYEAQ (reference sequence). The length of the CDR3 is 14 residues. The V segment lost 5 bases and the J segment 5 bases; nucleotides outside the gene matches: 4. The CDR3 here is CASSGDRVDQPQHF. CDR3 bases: TGTGCCAGCAGCGGGGACAGGGTGGATCAGCCCCAGCATTTT.

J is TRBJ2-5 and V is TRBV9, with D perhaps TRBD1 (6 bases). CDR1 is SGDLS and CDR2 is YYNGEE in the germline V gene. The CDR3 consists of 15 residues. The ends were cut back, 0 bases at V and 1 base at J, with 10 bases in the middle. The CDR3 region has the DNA TGTGCCAGCAGCGTAGGAGGGGGACCCCAAGAGACCCAGTACTTC. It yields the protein CASSVGGGPQETQYF.

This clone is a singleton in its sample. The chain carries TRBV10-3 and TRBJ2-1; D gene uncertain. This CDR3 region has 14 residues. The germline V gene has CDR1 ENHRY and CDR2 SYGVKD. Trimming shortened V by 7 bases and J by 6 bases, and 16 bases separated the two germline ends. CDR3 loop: CAIMGSPAPNEQFF. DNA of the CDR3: TGTGCCATCATGGGTAGCCCGGCCCCCAATGAGCAGTTCTTC.

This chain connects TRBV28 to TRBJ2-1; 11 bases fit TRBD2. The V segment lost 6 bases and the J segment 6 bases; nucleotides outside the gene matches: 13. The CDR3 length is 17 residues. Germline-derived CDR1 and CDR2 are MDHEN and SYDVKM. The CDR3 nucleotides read TGTGCCAGCAGCTCGATACTGCTAGCGGGAGGCCGCAATGAGCAGTTCTTC. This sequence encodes CASSSILLAGGRNEQFF.

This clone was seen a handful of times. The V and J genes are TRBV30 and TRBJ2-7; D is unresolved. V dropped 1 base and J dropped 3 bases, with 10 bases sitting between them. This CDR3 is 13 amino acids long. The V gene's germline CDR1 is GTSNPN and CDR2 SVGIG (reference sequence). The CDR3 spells CAWSGHPSYEQYF. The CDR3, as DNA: TGTGCCTGGAGTGGCCATCCGAGCTACGAGCAGTACTTC.

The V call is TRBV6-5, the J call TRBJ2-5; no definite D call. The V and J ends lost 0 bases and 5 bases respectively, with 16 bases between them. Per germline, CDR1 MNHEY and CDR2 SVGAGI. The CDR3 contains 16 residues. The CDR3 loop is CASSYSYGGGEETQYF. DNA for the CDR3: TGTGCCAGCAGTTACTCCTACGGTGGCGGTGAGGAGACCCAGTACTTC.

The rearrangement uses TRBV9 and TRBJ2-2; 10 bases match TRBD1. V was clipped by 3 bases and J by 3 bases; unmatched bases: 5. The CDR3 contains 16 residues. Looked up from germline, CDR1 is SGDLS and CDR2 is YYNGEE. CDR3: CASSGFGTGDTGELFF. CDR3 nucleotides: TGTGCCAGCAGCGGGTTCGGGACAGGGGACACCGGGGAGCTGTTTTTT.

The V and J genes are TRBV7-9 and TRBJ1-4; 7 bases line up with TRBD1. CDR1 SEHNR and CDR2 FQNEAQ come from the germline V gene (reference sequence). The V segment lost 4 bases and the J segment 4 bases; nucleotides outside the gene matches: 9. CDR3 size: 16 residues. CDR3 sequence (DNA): TGTGCCAGCAGCTCACAGGGGACATCGGATAATGAAAAACTGTTTTTT. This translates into CASSSQGTSDNEKLFF.

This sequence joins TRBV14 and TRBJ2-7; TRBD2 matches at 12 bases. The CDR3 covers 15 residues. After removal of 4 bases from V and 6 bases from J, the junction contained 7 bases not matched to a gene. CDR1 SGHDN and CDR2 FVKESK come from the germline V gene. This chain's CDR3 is CASSLTSGRNSEQYF. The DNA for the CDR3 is TGTGCCAGCAGCCTGACTAGCGGGAGAAATTCCGAGCAGTACTTC.

CDR3 in DNA: TGTGCCAGCAGCGGAACGACCGGGCTCTATGGCTACACCTTC. Translation: CASSGTTGLYGYTF. The chain recombines TRBV5-6 with TRBJ1-2; no clear D. V was pared by 4 bases and J by 4 bases, with 14 bases between. The CDR3 covers 14 residues. Germline CDR1 and CDR2: SGHDT and YYEEEE.

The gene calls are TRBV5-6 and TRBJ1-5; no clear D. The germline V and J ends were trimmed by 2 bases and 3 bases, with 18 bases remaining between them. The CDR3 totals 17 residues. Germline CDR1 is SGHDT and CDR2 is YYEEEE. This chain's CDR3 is CASSFLLINDNNQPQHF. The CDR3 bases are TGTGCCAGCAGCTTCTTGTTAATAAACGATAACAATCAGCCCCAGCATTTT.

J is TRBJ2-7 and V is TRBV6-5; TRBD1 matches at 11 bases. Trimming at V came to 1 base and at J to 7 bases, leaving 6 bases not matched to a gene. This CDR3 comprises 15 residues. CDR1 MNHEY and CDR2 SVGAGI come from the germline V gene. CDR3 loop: CASSYFGTGGSEQYF. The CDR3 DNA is TGTGCCAGCAGTTACTTTGGGACAGGGGGATCGGAGCAGTACTTC.

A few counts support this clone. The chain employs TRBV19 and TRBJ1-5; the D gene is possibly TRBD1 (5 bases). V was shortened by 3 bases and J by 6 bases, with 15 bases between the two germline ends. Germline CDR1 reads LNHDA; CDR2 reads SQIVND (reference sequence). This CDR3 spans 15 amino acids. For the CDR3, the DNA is TGTGCCAGTAGTATGGGGGGAATACCCACTCAGCCCCAGCATTTT. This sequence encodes CASSMGGIPTQPQHF.

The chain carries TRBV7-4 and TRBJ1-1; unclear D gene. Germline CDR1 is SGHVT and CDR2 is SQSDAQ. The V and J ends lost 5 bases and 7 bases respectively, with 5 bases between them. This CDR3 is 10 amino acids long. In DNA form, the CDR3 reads TGTGCCAGCAGCCAGGTTGAAGCTTTCTTT. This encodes CASSQVEAFF.

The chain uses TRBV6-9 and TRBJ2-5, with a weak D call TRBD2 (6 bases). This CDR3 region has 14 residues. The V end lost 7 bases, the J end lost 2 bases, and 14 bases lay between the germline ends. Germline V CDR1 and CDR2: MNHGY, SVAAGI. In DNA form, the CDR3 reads TGTGCCAGCACCCGGGGGTCCAGACAAGAGACCCAGTACTTC. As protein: CASTRGSRQETQYF.

CDR3 in amino acids: CASSLDRSGNTIYF. CDR3 coding DNA: TGTGCCAGCAGCTTGGACAGATCAGGAAACACCATATATTTT. This chain links TRBV5-6 with TRBJ1-3; D not resolved. Germline CDR1 SGHDT, CDR2 YYEEEE. V was pared by 0 bases and J by 4 bases, with 8 bases between. The CDR3 is 14 amino acids.

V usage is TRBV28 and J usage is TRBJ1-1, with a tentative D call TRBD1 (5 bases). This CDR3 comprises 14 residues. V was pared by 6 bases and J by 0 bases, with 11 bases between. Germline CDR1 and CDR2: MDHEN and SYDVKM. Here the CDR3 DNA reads TGTGCCAGCAGGGACGGGACGGTGAACACTGAAGCTTTCTTT. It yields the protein CASRDGTVNTEAFF.

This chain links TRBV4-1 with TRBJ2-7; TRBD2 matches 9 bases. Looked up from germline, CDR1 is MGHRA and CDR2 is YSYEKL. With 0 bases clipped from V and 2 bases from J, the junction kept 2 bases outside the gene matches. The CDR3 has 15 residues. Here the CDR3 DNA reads TGCGCCAGCAGCCAAGAGAAGCGGGGGGCCTACGAGCAGTACTTC. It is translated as CASSQEKRGAYEQYF.

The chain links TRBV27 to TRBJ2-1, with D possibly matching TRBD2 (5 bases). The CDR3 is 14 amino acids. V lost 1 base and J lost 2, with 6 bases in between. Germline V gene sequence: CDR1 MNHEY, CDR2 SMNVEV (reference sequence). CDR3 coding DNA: TGTGCCAGCAGTTTATTAGCGACCTACAATGAGCAGTTCTTC. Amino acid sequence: CASSLLATYNEQFF.

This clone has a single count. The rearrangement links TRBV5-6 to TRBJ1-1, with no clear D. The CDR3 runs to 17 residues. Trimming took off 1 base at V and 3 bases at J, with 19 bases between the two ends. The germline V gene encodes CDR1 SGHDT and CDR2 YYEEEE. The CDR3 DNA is TGTGCCAGCAGCTTGATATGGAGGGAGGTAGAAGACACTGAAGCTTTCTTT. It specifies CASSLIWREVEDTEAFF.

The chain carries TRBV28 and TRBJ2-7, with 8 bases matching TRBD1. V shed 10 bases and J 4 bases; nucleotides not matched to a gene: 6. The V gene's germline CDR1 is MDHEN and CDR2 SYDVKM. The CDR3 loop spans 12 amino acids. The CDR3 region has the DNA TGTGCCACCCAGGACAGGGAGTACGAGCAGTACTTC. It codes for CATQDREYEQYF.

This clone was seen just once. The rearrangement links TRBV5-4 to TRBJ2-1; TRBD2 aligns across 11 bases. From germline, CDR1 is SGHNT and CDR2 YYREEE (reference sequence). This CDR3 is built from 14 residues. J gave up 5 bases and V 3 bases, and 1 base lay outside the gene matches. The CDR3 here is CASSYSGGDNEQFF. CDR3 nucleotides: TGTGCCAGCAGCTATAGCGGGGGGGACAATGAGCAGTTCTTC.

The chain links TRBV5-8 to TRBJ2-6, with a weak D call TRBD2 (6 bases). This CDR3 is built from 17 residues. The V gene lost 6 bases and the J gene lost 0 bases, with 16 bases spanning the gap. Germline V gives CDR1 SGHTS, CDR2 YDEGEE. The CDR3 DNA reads TGTGCCAGCACGCTATCGGGACTCAACTCTGGGGCCAACGTCCTGACTTTC. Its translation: CASTLSGLNSGANVLTF.

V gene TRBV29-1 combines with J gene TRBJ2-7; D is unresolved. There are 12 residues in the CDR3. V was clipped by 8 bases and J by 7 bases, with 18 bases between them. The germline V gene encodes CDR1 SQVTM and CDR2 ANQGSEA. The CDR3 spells CSPAPGAWEQYF. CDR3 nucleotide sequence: TGCAGCCCTGCTCCAGGCGCCTGGGAGCAGTACTTC.

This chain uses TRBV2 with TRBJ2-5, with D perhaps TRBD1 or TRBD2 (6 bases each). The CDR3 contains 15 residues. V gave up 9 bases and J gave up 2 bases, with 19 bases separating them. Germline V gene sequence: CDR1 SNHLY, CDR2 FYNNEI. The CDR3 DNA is TGTGCCAGTAAATCACCCAGGGGAGGACAAGAGACCCAGTACTTC. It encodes CASKSPRGGQETQYF.

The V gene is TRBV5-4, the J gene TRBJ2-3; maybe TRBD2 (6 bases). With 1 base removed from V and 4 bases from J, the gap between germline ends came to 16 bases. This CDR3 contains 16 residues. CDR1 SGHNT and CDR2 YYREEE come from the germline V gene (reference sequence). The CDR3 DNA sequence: TGTGCCAGCAGCTTGACTGGACCCGGGGGTTCAGATACGCAGTATTTT. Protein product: CASSLTGPGGSDTQYF.

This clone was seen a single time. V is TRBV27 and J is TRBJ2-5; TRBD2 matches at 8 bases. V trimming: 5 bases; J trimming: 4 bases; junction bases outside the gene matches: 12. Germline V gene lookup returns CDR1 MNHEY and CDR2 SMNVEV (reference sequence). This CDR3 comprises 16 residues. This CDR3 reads CASSKGPPAGGETQYF. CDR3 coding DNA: TGTGCCAGCAGTAAGGGTCCCCCCGCGGGAGGAGAGACCCAGTACTTC.